This T cell receptor beta chain was retrieved from a study of cytomegalovirus exposure and HLA in healthy donors (dated by TCRdb to about 2017). For context, the study as a whole: An earlier analysis of about 560 of the donors reported 276 Gb of sequence data and roughly 120 million unique TCR beta sequences obtained from around 190 million T cells. Among about 400 genotyped donors of the cohort, an average of approximately 240,000 unique TCR beta nucleotide sequences was sequenced per donor, of which 15% to 20% were non-productive. Donor age, sex, ethnicity and CMV serostatus were compiled together with the repertoire data. The number of donors typed differed by locus, with 629-630 for A, B, C, DRB1 and DQB1, 522 for DQA1, 600 to 610 for DPA1, and approximately 470 for DPB1. Roughly five DR-DQ haplotypes were handled as single units for association and clustering, since linkage in the cohort was strong. In a later genetic analysis, genome-wide SNP genotypes for about 55% of the roughly 700 donors were used, and that subset was treated as a discovery cohort. To study patterns of TCR occurrence, a later analysis re-analyzed previously published TCR beta repertoires from 666 donors and added high-resolution HLA genotyping. To predict cytomegalovirus infection status, the study combined high-throughput TCR immunosequencing, statistical association of individual TCRs with disease status, and machine learning. Rather than drawing on any new phenotypic data, the later analysis identified candidate immune exposures from TCR beta sequences and the way those sequences occurred across donors. The aim of the study was to test whether cataloging public T cell receptors could identify signatures of past pathogen exposure. Using immunosequencing, the study profiled T cell repertoires from 500 to 800 subjects and related those repertoires to cytomegalovirus serostatus. Roughly 300 gigabases of sequencing data and around 87 million unique TCR sequences were included in an early release covering 500 to 750 HLA-typed donors. An earlier analysis of some 500 of the donors used high-throughput TCR beta sequencing to judge whether each TCR beta V gene segment behaved as functional or pseudogenic. Every discovery cohort repertoire had been produced on one sequencing platform. A separate validation cohort of roughly 130 different subjects was used in addition to the approximately 610-subject first cohort. Class I and class II HLA loci were covered by the typing at four-digit resolution. Of the approximately 400 genotyped donors, over 65% fell in the genetic ancestry cluster associated with self-reported Caucasian donors. Overall results and qualifications from the work: According to a later analysis, parvovirus B19, influenza, CMV and Epstein-Barr virus appeared linked to several top co-occurrence clusters. The study listed approximately 150 TCR beta chains as associated with cytomegalovirus. Sequencing depth was assumed to be roughly uniform across donors in the presence/absence analyses, though that assumption may not hold. The classifier was reported to diagnose cytomegalovirus status with high specificity and sensitivity in both the original cohort and the validation cohort. Compared with the roughly 720-donor mean, donors in an Asian-associated ancestry cluster had fewer N-insertions in productive TCRs, according to a later genetic analysis. In a later analysis, most CMV-associated TCR beta chains were found to appear HLA-restricted, with HLA associations seemingly driven largely by CMV exposure. A later genetic analysis associated a missense DCLRE1C variant with V-gene and J-gene trimming of TCR beta chains, and an independent cohort replicated the association. The earlier analysis of about 600 of the donors excluded fewer than 20 rarely observed V segments, including chromosome 9 orphons, because counts were too low. In an earlier analysis of about 600 of the donors, most TCR beta V segments appeared in productive rearrangements about 90% or about 30% of the time, broadly matching IMGT annotations. In a later analysis, HLA-associated TCR beta chains were found to be more clonally expanded and to have lower generation probabilities than equally common non-associated chains. The authors suggested that the approach could potentially be generalized to other disease states and immunological phenotypes. HLA typing was unavailable for some donors at each locus, so association tests used only the typed subset. A group of highly shared sequence variants was considered likely to be a technical artifact of the sequencing pipeline. In a later analysis, some 18,000 TCR beta sequences were associated with specific HLA alleles at a false discovery rate of 0.05. In vitro tests confirmed that three of the cytomegalovirus-associated TCR beta chains recognize cytomegalovirus antigens. Most TCR sequences were observed very rarely across donors, whereas some public TCRs were present in many individuals. Assigning TCR associations to individual alleles was difficult when HLA alleles, especially DR and DQ, strongly co-occurred. Only TCR beta chains were sequenced in this cohort, and the absence of alpha or paired-chain data limited detectable features. A later analysis found that TCR association rates varied across HLA loci, with DRB1 alleles showing the most associated TCRs and HLA-C alleles the fewest. A further reported finding was that TCR beta sequences accurately predicted the HLA-A and HLA-B alleles for most subjects in the first cohort. Linkage disequilibrium might explain the correlated functional status among segregating V segments, but an unknown experimental factor could not be ruled out. Immune exposure information for the cohort was limited to CMV serostatus.

In total, roughly 670 healthy bone marrow donors made up the cohort. At the time of sampling, all cohort members were nominally healthy, though unrecorded immune exposures were likely present. The donor was CMV seronegative and belonged to the group of around 350 seronegative cohort members. A peripheral blood sample was collected from each donor, and TCR beta sequencing was performed on peripheral blood mononuclear cells. The Qiagen DNeasy Blood Extraction Kit was used to extract genomic DNA from the blood cell samples. Library creation used the immunoSEQ multiplex PCR assay. The multiplex PCR relied on a mix of 60 forward primers for TCR Vbeta segments and 13 reverse primers for TCR Jbeta segments. The CDR3 region of rearranged TCR beta genes was amplified from genomic DNA with a multiplex PCR assay. On the Illumina HiSeq System, the amplified TCR beta libraries were sequenced as 87-base-pair reads. The paper's data handling went like this. Across the roughly 700 repertoires, a later analysis counted approximately 83 million unique TCR beta chains, roughly 11 million of which were shared by at least two donors. Raw reads were error-corrected and collapsed into unique sequences by a nearest-neighbor algorithm in which closely related sequences were merged to remove PCR and sequencing errors. V, D and J gene segments were assigned by aligning CDR3 sequences to IMGT reference sequences. For a sequence to be retained, at least a six-nucleotide match to both a V gene segment and a J gene segment was required. A rearrangement counted as productive if the CDR3 had no stop codons and remained in frame with V and J, and every other rearrangement counted as non-productive. CDR3 was defined according to IMGT convention as the region running from the second conserved V-encoded cysteine to the conserved J-encoded phenylalanine. The earlier analysis of about 620 of the donors excluded sequences that lacked an unambiguous match to a single V gene segment. An earlier analysis of 587 of the donors classified V segments as functional when productive rearrangements were above 56.7% and as segregating when the standard deviation between donors was above 5%. A statistical classification framework was built to diagnose cytomegalovirus status from the catalog of TCR beta chain sequences. V and J gene assignment, in a later analysis, came from comparing TCR nucleotide sequences with IMGT/GENE-DB human TR gene sequences. A later analysis assigned CDR3 sequences and most-parsimonious VDJ recombination scenarios with the TCRdist pipeline. In a later analysis, each TCR beta chain was defined by its CDR3 amino acid sequence together with its V-gene family, and reads without a unique V-gene family were excluded. To address suspected cross-contamination and a sequencing artifact, a later analysis removed some 620 highly shared, low-generation-probability nucleotide sequences. In a later analysis, a clonal expansion index for each public chain was calculated from normalized within-repertoire ranks of inferred template counts. In a later analysis, generation probabilities were computed with a VDJ recombination model fitted to out-of-frame rearrangements, and the resulting probabilities were checked against IGoR. A later analysis scored TCR-TCR, TCR-HLA and TCR-CMV co-occurrence with hypergeometric tests, applying a repertoire-size bias correction to TCR pairs. In a later analysis, false discovery rates were estimated by permuting HLA or CMV assignments 20 times. In a later analysis, co-occurring TCRs were grouped using DBSCAN, with TCRdist sequence similarity added in when clustering inside HLA-allele-positive subsets. For co-occurrence clustering, repertoires with fewer than 30,000 or more than 120,000 public chains were excluded, along with several repertoires with anomalous nucleotide sharing. The table comes from immuneACCESS by way of TCRdb, which keeps in-frame sequences with V and J called. Part of the clones is missing from these tables; in studies checked, under half for an unresolved V gene and the rest for unknown reasons. V and J calls and clone size are given by that table; D and trimming were obtained from the DNA. The sample data list fewer than 200,000 clones, and approximately 81% of these were observed just once. The ten top clones hold about 0.82% of the sample.

Comment on this clone: What antigen it recognizes has not been identified. No clone much larger than this one lies a single base away; base qualities are absent.

This TCR came from a woman under 30 in good health and CMV-seronegative. The sample consisted of PBMCs.

The CDR3 reads CATRGGQTAAYEQYF. The nucleotide sequence reads as follows: TGTGCCACCAGAGGGGGCCAGACAGCGGCCTACGAGCAGTACTTC. Recombination connected TRBV6-5 to TRBJ2-7, with 7 junctional bases fitting TRBD1. The V end gives up 10 bases and the J end 2 bases, leaving 14 bases in the junction not matched to a gene. Via the germline V gene, CDR1 is MNHEY and CDR2 SVGAGI. From cysteine to phenylalanine, the CDR3 is 15 amino acids long. The retained sequence is limited to the CDR3, 45 bases, with the frame set at the first base.